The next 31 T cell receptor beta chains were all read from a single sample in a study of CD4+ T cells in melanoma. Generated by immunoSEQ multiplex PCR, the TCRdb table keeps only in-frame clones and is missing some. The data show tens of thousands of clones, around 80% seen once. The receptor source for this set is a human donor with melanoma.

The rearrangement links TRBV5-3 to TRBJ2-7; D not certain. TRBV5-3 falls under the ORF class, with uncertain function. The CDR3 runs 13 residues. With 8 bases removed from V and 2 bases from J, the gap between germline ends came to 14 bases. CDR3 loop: CASSQAPTYEQYF. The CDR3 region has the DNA TGTGCCAGCAGCCAAGCTCCGACCTACGAGCAGTACTTC.

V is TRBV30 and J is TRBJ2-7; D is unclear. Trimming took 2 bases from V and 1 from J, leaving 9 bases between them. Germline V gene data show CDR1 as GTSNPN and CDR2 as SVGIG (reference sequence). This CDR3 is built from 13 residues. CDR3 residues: CAWSSDPSYEQYF. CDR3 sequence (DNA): TGTGCCTGGAGTTCGGACCCTTCCTACGAGCAGTACTTC.

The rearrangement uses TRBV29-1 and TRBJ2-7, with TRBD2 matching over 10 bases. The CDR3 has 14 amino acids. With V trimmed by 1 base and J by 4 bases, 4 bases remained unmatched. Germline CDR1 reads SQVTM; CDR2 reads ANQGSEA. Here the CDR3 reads CSVEGTSGHYEQYF. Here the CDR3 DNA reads TGCAGCGTTGAAGGGACTAGCGGTCATTACGAGCAGTACTTC.

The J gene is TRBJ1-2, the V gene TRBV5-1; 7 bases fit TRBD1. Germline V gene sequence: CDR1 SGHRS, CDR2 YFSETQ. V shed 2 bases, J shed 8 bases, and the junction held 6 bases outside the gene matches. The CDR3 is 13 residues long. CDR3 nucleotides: TGCGCCAGCAGCTTATACAGGGGTAACGGCTACACCTTC. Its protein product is CASSLYRGNGYTF.

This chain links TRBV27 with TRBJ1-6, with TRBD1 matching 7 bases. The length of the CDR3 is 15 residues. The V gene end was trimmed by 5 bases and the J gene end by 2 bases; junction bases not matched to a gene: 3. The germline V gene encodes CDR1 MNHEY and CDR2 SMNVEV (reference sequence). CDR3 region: CASSHRGTYNSPLHF. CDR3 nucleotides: TGTGCCAGCAGTCACAGGGGTACCTATAATTCACCCCTCCACTTT.

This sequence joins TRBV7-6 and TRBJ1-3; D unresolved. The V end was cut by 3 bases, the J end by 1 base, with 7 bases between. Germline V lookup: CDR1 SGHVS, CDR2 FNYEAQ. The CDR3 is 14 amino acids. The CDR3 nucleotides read TGTGCCAGCAGCTTGGGGATGTCTGGAAACACCATATATTTT. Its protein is CASSLGMSGNTIYF. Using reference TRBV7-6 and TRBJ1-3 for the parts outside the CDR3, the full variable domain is GAGVSQSPRYKVTKRGQDVALRCDPISGHVSLYWYRQALGQGPEFLTYFNYEAQQDKSGLPNDRFSAERPEGSISTLTIQRTEQRDSAMYRCASSLGMSGNTIYFGEGSWLTVV.

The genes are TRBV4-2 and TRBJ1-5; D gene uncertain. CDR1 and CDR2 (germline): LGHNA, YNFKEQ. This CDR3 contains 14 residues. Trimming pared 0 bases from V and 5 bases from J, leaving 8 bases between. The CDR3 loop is CASSQDSVYQPQHF. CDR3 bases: TGTGCCAGCAGCCAAGATTCCGTATATCAGCCCCAGCATTTT.

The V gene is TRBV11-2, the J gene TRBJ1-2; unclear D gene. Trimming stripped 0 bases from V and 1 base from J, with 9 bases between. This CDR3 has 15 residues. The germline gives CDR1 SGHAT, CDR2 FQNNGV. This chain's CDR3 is CASSLEMGSNYGYTF. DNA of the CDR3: TGTGCCAGCAGCTTAGAGATGGGCAGTAACTATGGCTACACCTTC.

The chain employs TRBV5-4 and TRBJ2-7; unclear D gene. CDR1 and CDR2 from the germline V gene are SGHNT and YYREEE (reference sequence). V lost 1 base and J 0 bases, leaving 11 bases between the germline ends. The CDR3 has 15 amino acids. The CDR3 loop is CASSLRQDHSYEQYF. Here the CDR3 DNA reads TGTGCCAGCAGCTTGCGGCAGGATCACTCCTACGAGCAGTACTTC. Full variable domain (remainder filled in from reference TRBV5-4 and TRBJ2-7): ETGVTQSPTHLIKTRGQQVTLRCSSQSGHNTVSWYQQALGQGPQFIFQYYREEENGRGNFPPRFSGLQFPNYSSELNVNALELDDSALYLCASSLRQDHSYEQYFGPGTRLTVT.

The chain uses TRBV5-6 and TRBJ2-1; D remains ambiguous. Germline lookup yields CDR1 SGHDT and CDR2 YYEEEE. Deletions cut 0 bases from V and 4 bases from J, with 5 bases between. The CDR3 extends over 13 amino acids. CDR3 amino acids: CASSLALYNEQFF. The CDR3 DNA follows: TGTGCCAGCAGCTTGGCACTGTACAATGAGCAGTTCTTC.

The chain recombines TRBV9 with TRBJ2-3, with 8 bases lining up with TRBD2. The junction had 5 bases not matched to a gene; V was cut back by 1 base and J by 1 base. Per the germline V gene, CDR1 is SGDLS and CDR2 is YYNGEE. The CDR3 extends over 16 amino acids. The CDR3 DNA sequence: TGTGCCAGCAGCGTAAGGTTAGCGGGACGCACAGATACGCAGTATTTT. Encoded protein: CASSVRLAGRTDTQYF.

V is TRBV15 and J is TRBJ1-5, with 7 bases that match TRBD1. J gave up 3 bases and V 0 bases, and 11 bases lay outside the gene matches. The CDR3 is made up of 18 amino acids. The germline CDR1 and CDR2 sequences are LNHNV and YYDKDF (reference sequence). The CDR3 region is CATSRDYLWDSINQPQHF. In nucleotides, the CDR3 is TGTGCCACCAGCAGAGATTACCTGTGGGACAGCATCAATCAGCCCCAGCATTTT.

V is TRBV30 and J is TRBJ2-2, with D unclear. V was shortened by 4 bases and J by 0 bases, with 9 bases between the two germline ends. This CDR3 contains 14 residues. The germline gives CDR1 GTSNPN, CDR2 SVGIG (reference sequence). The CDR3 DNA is TGTGCCTGGATTCGTCAGTCGAACACCGGGGAGCTGTTTTTT. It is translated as CAWIRQSNTGELFF. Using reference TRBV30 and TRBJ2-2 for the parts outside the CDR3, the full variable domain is SQTIHQWPATLVQPVGSPLSLECTVEGTSNPNLYWYRQAAGRGLQLLFYSVGIGQISSEVPQNLSASRPQDRQFILSSKKLLLSDSGFYLCAWIRQSNTGELFFGEGSRLTVL.

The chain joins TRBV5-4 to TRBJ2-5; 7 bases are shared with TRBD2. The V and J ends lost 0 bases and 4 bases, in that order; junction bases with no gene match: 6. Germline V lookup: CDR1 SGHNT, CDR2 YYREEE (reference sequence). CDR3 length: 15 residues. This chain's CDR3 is CASSLALGGGETQYF. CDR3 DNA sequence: TGTGCCAGCAGCTTGGCCCTTGGGGGGGGAGAGACCCAGTACTTC.

CDR3 bases: TGTGCCACCAGCAGCCGGGACAGGGTTCATCAGCCCCAGCATTTT. Protein: CATSSRDRVHQPQHF. The chain is built from TRBV15 and TRBJ1-5; 9 bases are shared with TRBD1. Germline lookup yields CDR1 LNHNV and CDR2 YYDKDF (reference sequence). The CDR3 is 15 amino acids. Trimming took 3 bases from V and 5 from J; bases not matched to a gene: 5.

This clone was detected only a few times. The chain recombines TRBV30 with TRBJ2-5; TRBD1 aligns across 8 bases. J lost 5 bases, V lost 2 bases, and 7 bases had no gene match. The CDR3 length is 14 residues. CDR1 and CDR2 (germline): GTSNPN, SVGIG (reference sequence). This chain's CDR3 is CAWSQGALGETQYF. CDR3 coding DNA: TGTGCCTGGAGTCAGGGGGCTTTAGGGGAGACCCAGTACTTC.

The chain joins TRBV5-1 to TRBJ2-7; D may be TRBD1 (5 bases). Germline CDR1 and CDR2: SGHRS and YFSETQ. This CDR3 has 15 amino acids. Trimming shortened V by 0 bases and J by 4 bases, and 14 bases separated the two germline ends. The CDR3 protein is CASSLGRPRVYEQYF. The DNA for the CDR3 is TGCGCCAGCAGCTTGGGCCGTCCCAGGGTTTACGAGCAGTACTTC.

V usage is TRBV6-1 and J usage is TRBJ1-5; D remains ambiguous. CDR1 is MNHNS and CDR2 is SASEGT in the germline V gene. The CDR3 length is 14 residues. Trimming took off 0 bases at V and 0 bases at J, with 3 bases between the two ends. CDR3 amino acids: CASSEAGSNQPQHF. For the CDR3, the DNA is TGTGCCAGCAGTGAAGCTGGTAGCAATCAGCCCCAGCATTTT.

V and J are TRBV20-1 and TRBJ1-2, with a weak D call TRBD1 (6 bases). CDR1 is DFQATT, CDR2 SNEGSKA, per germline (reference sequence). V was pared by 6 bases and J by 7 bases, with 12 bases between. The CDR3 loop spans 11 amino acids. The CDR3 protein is CSARNRAGYTF. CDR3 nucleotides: TGCAGTGCACGCAACAGGGCTGGCTACACCTTC.

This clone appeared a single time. The DNA of the CDR3 is TGTGCCAGCAGCTCCCGACAGTCGAACACTGAAGCTTTCTTT. Its protein product is CASSSRQSNTEAFF. J is TRBJ1-1 and V is TRBV4-2; D perhaps matches TRBD1 (5 bases). V was trimmed by 5 bases and J by 1 base, leaving 11 bases between them. This CDR3 contains 14 residues. Germline CDR1 is LGHNA and CDR2 is YNFKEQ.

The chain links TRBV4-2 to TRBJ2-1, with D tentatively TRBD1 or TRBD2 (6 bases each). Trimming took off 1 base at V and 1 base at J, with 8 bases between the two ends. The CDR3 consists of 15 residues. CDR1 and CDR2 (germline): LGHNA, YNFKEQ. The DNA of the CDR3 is TGTGCCAGCAGCCAAGGAGGGGGGTCCTACAATGAGCAGTTCTTC. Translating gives CASSQGGGSYNEQFF.

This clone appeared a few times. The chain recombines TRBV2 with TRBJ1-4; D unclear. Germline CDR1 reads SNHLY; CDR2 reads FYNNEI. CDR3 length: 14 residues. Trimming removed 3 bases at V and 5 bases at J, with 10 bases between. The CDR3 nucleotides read TGTGCCAGCAGTGATGGCGGCGGGAATGAAAAACTGTTTTTT. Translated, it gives CASSDGGGNEKLFF.

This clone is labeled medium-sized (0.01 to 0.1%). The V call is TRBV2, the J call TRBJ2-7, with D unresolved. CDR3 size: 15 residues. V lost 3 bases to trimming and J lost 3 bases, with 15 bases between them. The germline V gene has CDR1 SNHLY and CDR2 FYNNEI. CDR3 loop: CASSDELTPHYEQYF. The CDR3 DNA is TGTGCCAGCAGTGATGAGTTGACTCCCCACTACGAGCAGTACTTC. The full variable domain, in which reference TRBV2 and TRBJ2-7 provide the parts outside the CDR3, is EPEVTQTPSHQVTQMGQEVILRCVPISNHLYFYWYRQILGQKVEFLVSFYNNEISEKSEIFDDQFSVERPDGSNFTLKIRSTKLEDSAMYFCASSDELTPHYEQYFGPGTRLTVT.

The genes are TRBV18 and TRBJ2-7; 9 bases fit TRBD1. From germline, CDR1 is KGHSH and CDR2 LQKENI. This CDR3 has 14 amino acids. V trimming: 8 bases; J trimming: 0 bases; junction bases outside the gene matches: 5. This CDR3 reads CASGGTGSSYEQYF. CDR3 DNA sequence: TGTGCCAGCGGGGGGACAGGGAGCTCCTACGAGCAGTACTTC.

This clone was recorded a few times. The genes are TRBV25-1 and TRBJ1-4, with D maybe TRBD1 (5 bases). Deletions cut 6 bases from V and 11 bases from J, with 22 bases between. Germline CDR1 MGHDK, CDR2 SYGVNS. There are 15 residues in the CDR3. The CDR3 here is CASRGQGGSSRKLFF. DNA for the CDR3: TGTGCCAGCAGGGGGCAGGGAGGGTCTTCAAGGAAACTGTTTTTT.

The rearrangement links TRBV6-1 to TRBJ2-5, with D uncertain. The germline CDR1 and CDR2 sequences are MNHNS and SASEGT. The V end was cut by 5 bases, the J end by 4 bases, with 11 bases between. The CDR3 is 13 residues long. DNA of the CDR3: TGTGCCAGCAGTTCACAGCTTAGAGAGACCCAGTACTTC. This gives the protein CASSSQLRETQYF.

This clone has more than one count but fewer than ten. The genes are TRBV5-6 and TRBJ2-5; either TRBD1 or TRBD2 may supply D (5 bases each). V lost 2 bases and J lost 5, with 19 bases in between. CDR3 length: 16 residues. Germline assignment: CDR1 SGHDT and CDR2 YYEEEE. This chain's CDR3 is CASSFKWDPIDETQYF. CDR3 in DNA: TGTGCCAGCAGCTTCAAGTGGGACCCAATCGATGAGACCCAGTACTTC.

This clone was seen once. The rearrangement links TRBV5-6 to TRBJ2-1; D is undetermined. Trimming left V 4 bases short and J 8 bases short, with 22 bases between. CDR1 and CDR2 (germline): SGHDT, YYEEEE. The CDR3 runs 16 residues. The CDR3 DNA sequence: TGTGCCAGCAGCCACGCTCTAACCCGTTCTGGCGATGAGCAGTTCTTC. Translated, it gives CASSHALTRSGDEQFF.

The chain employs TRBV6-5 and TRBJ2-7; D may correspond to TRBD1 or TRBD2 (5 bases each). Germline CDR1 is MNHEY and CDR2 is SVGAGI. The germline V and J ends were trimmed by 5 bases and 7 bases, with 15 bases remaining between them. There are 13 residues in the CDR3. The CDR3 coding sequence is TGTGCCAGCAGTGACTGGGTGGGACCGGAGCAGTACTTC. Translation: CASSDWVGPEQYF.

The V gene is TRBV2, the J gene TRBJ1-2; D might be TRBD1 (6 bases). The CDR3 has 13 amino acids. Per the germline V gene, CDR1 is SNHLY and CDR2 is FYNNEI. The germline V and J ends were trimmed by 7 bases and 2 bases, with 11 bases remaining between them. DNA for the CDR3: TGTGCCAGCAAACCTGGACAGAACTATGGCTACACCTTC. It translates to CASKPGQNYGYTF.

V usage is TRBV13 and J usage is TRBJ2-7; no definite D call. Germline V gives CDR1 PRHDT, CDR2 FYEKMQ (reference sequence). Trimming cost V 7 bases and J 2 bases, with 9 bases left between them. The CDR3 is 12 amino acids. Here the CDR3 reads CASTLGTYEQYF. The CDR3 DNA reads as TGTGCCAGCACCCTTGGGACCTACGAGCAGTACTTC.